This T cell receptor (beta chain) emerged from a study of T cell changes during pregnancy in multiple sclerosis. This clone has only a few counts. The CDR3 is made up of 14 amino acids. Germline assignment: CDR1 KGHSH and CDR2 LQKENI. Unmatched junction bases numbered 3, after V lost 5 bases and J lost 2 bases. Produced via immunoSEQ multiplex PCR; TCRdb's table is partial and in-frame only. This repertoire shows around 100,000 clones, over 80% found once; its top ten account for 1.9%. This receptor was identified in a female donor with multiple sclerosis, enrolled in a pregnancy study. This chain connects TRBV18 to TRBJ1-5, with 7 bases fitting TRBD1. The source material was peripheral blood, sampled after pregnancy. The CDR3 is CASSRQGGNQPQHF. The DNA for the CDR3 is TGTGCCAGCTCAAGACAGGGCGGCAATCAGCCCCAGCATTTT.